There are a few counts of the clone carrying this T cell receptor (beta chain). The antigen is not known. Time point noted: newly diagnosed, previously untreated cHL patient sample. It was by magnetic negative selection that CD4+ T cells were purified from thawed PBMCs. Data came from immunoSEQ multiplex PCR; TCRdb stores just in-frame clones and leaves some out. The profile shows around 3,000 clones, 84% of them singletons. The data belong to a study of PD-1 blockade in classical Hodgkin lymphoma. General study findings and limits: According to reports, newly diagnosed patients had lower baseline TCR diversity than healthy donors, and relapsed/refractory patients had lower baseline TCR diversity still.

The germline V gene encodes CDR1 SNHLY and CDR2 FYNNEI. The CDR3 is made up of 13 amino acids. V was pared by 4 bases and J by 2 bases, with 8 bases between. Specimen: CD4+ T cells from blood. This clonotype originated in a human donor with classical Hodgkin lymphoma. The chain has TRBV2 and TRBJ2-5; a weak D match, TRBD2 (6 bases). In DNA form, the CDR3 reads TGTGCCAGCAGTGTGGGGAGGCAAGAGACCCAGTACTTC. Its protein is CASSVGRQETQYF. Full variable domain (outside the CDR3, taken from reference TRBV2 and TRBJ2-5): EPEVTQTPSHQVTQMGQEVILRCVPISNHLYFYWYRQILGQKVEFLVSFYNNEISEKSEIFDDQFSVERPDGSNFTLKIRSTKLEDSAMYFCASSVGRQETQYFGPGTRLLVL.